This is a list of T cell receptor beta chains from one sample in a study of glioma-infiltrating T cells. MiXCR, applied by TCRdb to the multiplex PCR reads, yields one record per CDR3 protein. The profile shows 300,000 to 450,000 distinct CDR3 sequences, roughly two fifths of them singletons. Sequenced material: glioma tissue, nonneoplastic brain tissue, or PBMCs (not recorded which). Receptor source: a human donor with low-grade glioma or glioblastoma, undergoing nonglioma brain surgery, or in good health (not recorded which). Both conserved end residues are part of each CDR3.

v_gene	CDR3aa
TRBV19	CASSIPGLAGTYEQYF
TRBV7-2	CASSLTGGGTEAFF
TRBV25-1	CASSEGAGGYRNEQFF
TRBV30	CACLRPSSYEQYF
TRBV4-2	CASSGTTYEQYF
TRBV11-2	CASSKNLNTEDFF
TRBV19	CASSIQGSYNEQFF
TRBV20-1	CSARHPRTGIYEQYF
TRBV20-1	CSARDPGSNTEAFF
TRBV15	CATGRDWPEEYNEQFF
TRBV19	CASSILRKDSPLHF
TRBV28	CASSVNPLGYTF
TRBV4-2	CASSHRTETYEQYF
TRBV28	CASSKPGLVADTEAFF
TRBV27	CASRAGVYSNQPQHF
TRBV28	CASSLFKQGEETQYF
TRBV15	CATSRGSSGPEGTQYF
TRBV4-3	CASSQEGPGHYNEQFF
TRBV7-2	CASSPRPRSTDTQYF
TRBV29-1	CSIQPEAFF